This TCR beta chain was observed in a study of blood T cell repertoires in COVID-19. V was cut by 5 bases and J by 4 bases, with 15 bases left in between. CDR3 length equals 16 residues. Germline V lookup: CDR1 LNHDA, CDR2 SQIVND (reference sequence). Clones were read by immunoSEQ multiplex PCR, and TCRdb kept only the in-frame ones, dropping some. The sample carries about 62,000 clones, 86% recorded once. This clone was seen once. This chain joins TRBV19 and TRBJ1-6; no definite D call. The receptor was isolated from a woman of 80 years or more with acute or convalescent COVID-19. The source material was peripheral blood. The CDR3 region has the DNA TGTGCCAGTAGTCCAGCGGGCGCGGGATATAATTCACCCCTCCACTTT. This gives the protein CASSPAGAGYNSPLHF.